The 28 T cell receptor beta chains reported below all come from one sample, sequenced in a study of T cell changes during pregnancy in multiple sclerosis. Libraries were prepared by immunoSEQ multiplex PCR; TCRdb keeps only in-frame clonotypes and omits some of them. This table holds more than 85,000 clones, approximately 92% found once. Sequenced here: peripheral blood, sampled in the second trimester of pregnancy. The receptors originated from a female donor with multiple sclerosis, enrolled in a pregnancy study.

The rearrangement joins TRBV10-2 to TRBJ2-1, with D tentatively TRBD2 (6 bases). The CDR3 has 15 residues. Germline CDR1 is WSHSY and CDR2 is SAAADI. The V end lost 2 bases, the J end lost 1 base, and 9 bases lay between the germline ends. CDR3: CASSEGRLSYNEQFF. The CDR3 coding sequence is TGCGCCAGCAGTGAGGGGAGGCTTTCCTACAATGAGCAGTTCTTC.

V gene TRBV4-1 combines with J gene TRBJ1-5; D gene ambiguous. The CDR3 extends over 15 amino acids. Germline lookup yields CDR1 MGHRA and CDR2 YSYEKL. Between the trimmed V and J ends, which lost 0 bases and 6 bases, there was a span of 12 bases. CDR3 region: CASSQEISRGQPQHF. The CDR3 DNA follows: TGCGCCAGCAGCCAAGAAATCAGTCGTGGTCAGCCCCAGCATTTT.

This sequence joins TRBV28 and TRBJ2-7; no definite D call. The CDR3 is 11 amino acids. Trimming removed 8 bases at V and 6 bases at J, with 11 bases between. Germline values: CDR1 MDHEN, CDR2 SYDVKM. CDR3 nucleotides: TGTGCCAGCCTACAGAACTCCGAGCAGTACTTC. Translation gives CASLQNSEQYF. Supplemented by reference TRBV28 and TRBJ2-7, the full variable domain reads DVKVTQSSRYLVKRTGEKVFLECVQDMDHENMFWYRQDPGLGLRLIYFSYDVKMKEKGDIPEGYSVSREKKERFSLILESASTNQTSMYLCASLQNSEQYFGPGTRLTVT.

The chain is built from TRBV6-5 and TRBJ1-4, with 7 bases lining up with TRBD1. With 6 bases clipped from V and 5 bases from J, the junction kept 9 bases outside the gene matches. CDR3 size: 15 residues. The V gene's germline CDR1 is MNHEY and CDR2 SVGAGI. CDR3 DNA: TGTGCCAGCAGCCAACGGGACAGTTTAAATGAAAAACTGTTTTTT. It translates to CASSQRDSLNEKLFF.

J is TRBJ1-1 and V is TRBV5-6; TRBD1 agrees at 7 bases. The germline CDR1 and CDR2 sequences are SGHDT and YYEEEE. The CDR3 sequence is 15 residues long. V was pared by 0 bases and J by 6 bases, with 8 bases of the junction left unmatched. CDR3 nucleotides: TGTGCCAGCAGCTTGGCGGGGCCAGGGGGATCTGAAGCTTTCTTT. Protein sequence: CASSLAGPGGSEAFF.

This chain joins TRBV6-6 and TRBJ2-7; 7 bases match TRBD2. From germline, CDR1 is MNHNY and CDR2 SVGAGI (reference sequence). The CDR3 sequence is 14 residues long. With V trimmed by 7 bases and J by 5 bases, 11 bases remained unmatched. Here the CDR3 reads CASTGGRSLDEQYF. The CDR3, as DNA: TGTGCCAGCACGGGGGGAAGGAGCCTGGACGAGCAGTACTTC.

The V gene is TRBV30, the J gene TRBJ2-2; weak D call: TRBD1 (5 bases). Trimming shortened V by 2 bases and J by 3 bases, and 10 bases separated the two germline ends. CDR3 size: 14 residues. Germline V gene sequence: CDR1 GTSNPN, CDR2 SVGIG (reference sequence). The CDR3 here is CAWSKGMDTGELFF. CDR3 nucleotides: TGTGCCTGGAGTAAGGGGATGGACACCGGGGAGCTGTTTTTT.

A single count supports this clone. The V and J genes are TRBV30 and TRBJ1-1; 8 bases map to TRBD1. There are 11 residues in the CDR3. With 2 bases clipped from V and 10 bases from J, the junction kept 3 bases outside the gene matches. Germline V gives CDR1 GTSNPN, CDR2 SVGIG (reference sequence). The CDR3 here is CAWSSDRGAFF. The CDR3 nucleotides are TGTGCCTGGAGTTCTGACAGGGGAGCTTTCTTT.

This rearrangement joins TRBV10-2 to TRBJ2-1; no firm D call. CDR1 and CDR2 from the germline V gene are WSHSY and SAAADI. V dropped 3 bases and J dropped 5 bases, with 11 bases sitting between them. This CDR3 is built from 14 residues. The DNA for the CDR3 is TGCGCCAGCAGTGATTTCGTCTTTCACAATGAGCAGTTCTTC. Amino acid sequence: CASSDFVFHNEQFF.

V and J are TRBV4-1 and TRBJ2-1, with 10 bases that match TRBD2. Germline V gives CDR1 MGHRA, CDR2 YSYEKL. V trimming: 1 base; J trimming: 6 bases; junction bases outside the gene matches: 6. The CDR3 runs to 16 residues. CDR3 sequence reads: CASSQAGSGRANEQFF. The CDR3, as DNA: TGCGCCAGCAGCCAAGCGGGGAGCGGGAGGGCCAATGAGCAGTTCTTC.

This sequence joins TRBV28 and TRBJ1-2; 8 bases align to TRBD1. Germline CDR1 MDHEN, CDR2 SYDVKM. CDR3 length equals 14 residues. The V gene end was trimmed by 3 bases and the J gene end by 7 bases; junction bases not matched to a gene: 7. The CDR3 nucleotides read TGTGCCAGCAGTTTGACAGGGGAGCGGCGTGGCTACACCTTC. It yields the protein CASSLTGERRGYTF.

The V and J genes are TRBV5-1 and TRBJ2-5; 10 bases align to TRBD2. Losses at the gene ends were 4 bases for V and 1 base for J; bases not matched to a gene: 4. The germline gives CDR1 SGHRS, CDR2 YFSETQ. This CDR3 spans 15 amino acids. Here the CDR3 DNA reads TGCGCCAGCAGCCGGTGGACTAGCGGCCAAGAGACCCAGTACTTC. This codes for CASSRWTSGQETQYF.

This clone was observed once. The genes are TRBV4-2 and TRBJ1-1; TRBD1 agrees at 8 bases. Looked up from germline, CDR1 is LGHNA and CDR2 is YNFKEQ. V dropped 0 bases and J dropped 3; count of bases not matched to a gene: 9. This CDR3 has 17 residues. The CDR3 sequence: CASSQDWAGGTYTEAFF. The CDR3 coding sequence is TGTGCCAGCAGCCAAGATTGGGCAGGGGGCACATACACTGAAGCTTTCTTT.

The rearrangement uses TRBV19 and TRBJ2-7; 9 bases are a match to TRBD1. CDR3 length: 14 residues. Trimming removed 7 bases from V and 2 bases from J; junction bases left unmatched: 6. Germline V gene data show CDR1 as LNHDA and CDR2 as SQIVND (reference sequence). The CDR3 DNA is TGTGCCAGTAATCCGGGACAGGGACCCTACGAGCAGTACTTC. It yields the protein CASNPGQGPYEQYF.

The chain combines TRBV7-2 with TRBJ1-2; D is ambiguous. CDR3 length equals 15 residues. Trimming removed 9 bases at V and 1 base at J, with 18 bases between. CDR1 SGHTA and CDR2 FQGNSA come from the germline V gene. The DNA of the CDR3 is TGTGCCAGTTATAATCCGACAAGATATAACTATGGCTACACCTTC. Encoded protein: CASYNPTRYNYGYTF.

This clone has more than one count but fewer than ten. The chain couples TRBV9 to TRBJ2-2, with D perhaps matching TRBD1 (5 bases). CDR3 length: 15 amino acids. With 4 bases removed from V and 1 base from J, the gap between germline ends came to 11 bases. Germline-derived CDR1 and CDR2 are SGDLS and YYNGEE. CDR3 region: CASSPGAGNTGELFF. CDR3 sequence (DNA): TGTGCCAGCAGCCCTGGGGCAGGGAACACCGGGGAGCTGTTTTTT.

The CDR3 loop reads CASGSGDRTGYTF. In DNA form, the CDR3 reads TGTGCCTCCGGGTCGGGGGACAGAACGGGCTACACCTTC. The chain joins TRBV7-3 to TRBJ1-2, with 7 positions matching TRBD1. Trimming took 11 bases from V and 8 from J; bases not matched to a gene: 14. This CDR3 is built from 13 residues. CDR1 and CDR2 (germline): SGHTA, FQGTGA.

V usage is TRBV13 and J usage is TRBJ1-2, with 9 bases identical to TRBD1. The CDR3 covers 15 residues. Germline CDR1 and CDR2: PRHDT and FYEKMQ (reference sequence). V shed 4 bases and J 8 bases; nucleotides not matched to a gene: 11. This CDR3 is CASSSPGQGRRGYTF. The CDR3 region has the DNA TGTGCCAGCAGCTCTCCGGGACAGGGAAGGCGCGGCTACACCTTC.

The rearrangement uses TRBV2 and TRBJ2-1; 11 bases map to TRBD2. The CDR3 contains 15 residues. Losses at the gene ends were 7 bases for V and 4 bases for J; bases not matched to a gene: 6. Germline loops: CDR1 SNHLY, CDR2 FYNNEI. CDR3 region: CASTGTSGGYNEQFF. CDR3 nucleotides: TGTGCCAGCACCGGAACTAGCGGGGGTTACAATGAGCAGTTCTTC.

The chain has TRBV23-1 and TRBJ2-5; perhaps TRBD1 as D (8 bases). TRBV23-1 is annotated as an ORF whose role is uncertain. The V end lost 2 bases, the J end lost 4 bases, and 14 bases lay between the germline ends. This CDR3 is built from 15 residues. The CDR3 DNA sequence: TGCGCCAGCAGTCAAAACACAGGGGGGGCAGAGACCCAGTACTTC. Encoded protein: CASSQNTGGAETQYF.

The J gene is TRBJ2-5, the V gene TRBV29-1, with 9 positions matching TRBD1. The V and J ends lost 3 bases and 5 bases, in that order; junction bases with no gene match: 10. Germline lookup yields CDR1 SQVTM and CDR2 ANQGSEA. The CDR3 runs to 15 residues. The CDR3, as DNA: TGCAGCGTTGAGGTCGGACAGGGGAGTGGGGAGACCCAGTACTTC. Its translation is CSVEVGQGSGETQYF. Filled out from reference TRBV29-1 and TRBJ2-5, the complete variable domain reads SAVISQKPSRDICQRGTSLTIQCQVDSQVTMMFWYRQQPGQSLTLIATANQGSEATYESGFVIDKFPISRPNLTFSTLTVSNMSPEDSSIYLCSVEVGQGSGETQYFGPGTRLLVL.

The J gene is TRBJ2-7, the V gene TRBV27; the match to TRBD1 covers 7 bases. Germline V gene sequence: CDR1 MNHEY, CDR2 SMNVEV (reference sequence). The length of the CDR3 is 16 residues. Unmatched junction bases numbered 10, after V lost 1 base and J lost 4 bases. CDR3: CASSLLRGLSLYEQYF. The DNA for the CDR3 is TGTGCCAGCAGTTTATTGAGGGGGCTCAGTCTTTACGAGCAGTACTTC.

The chain employs TRBV10-3 and TRBJ1-5; no reliable D call. The CDR3 runs 14 residues. Germline CDR1 and CDR2: ENHRY and SYGVKD. V was cut by 0 bases and J by 5 bases, with 8 bases left in between. DNA of the CDR3: TGTGCCATCAGTGAGTCGAAGAGGGATCAGCCCCAGCATTTT. Its translation: CAISESKRDQPQHF.

This rearrangement joins TRBV6-5 to TRBJ2-7, with a weak D call TRBD1 (5 bases). The CDR3 spans 13 residues. The germline V gene encodes CDR1 MNHEY and CDR2 SVGAGI. Trimming removed 6 bases at V and 1 base at J, with 10 bases between. CDR3 loop: CASSPQASYEQYF. Written as DNA, the CDR3 is TGTGCCAGCAGCCCACAGGCTTCCTACGAGCAGTACTTC.

The rearrangement joins TRBV2 to TRBJ2-3; 9 nucleotides line up with TRBD1. The germline CDR1 and CDR2 sequences are SNHLY and FYNNEI. V shed 7 bases, J shed 4 bases, and the junction held 9 bases outside the gene matches. This CDR3 region has 15 residues. CDR3 in amino acids: CASTTGTGKADTQYF. In nucleotides, the CDR3 is TGTGCCAGCACCACGGGGACAGGGAAAGCAGATACGCAGTATTTT.

A single count supports this clone. The chain employs TRBV6-6 and TRBJ1-1; unclear D gene. Deletions cut 6 bases from V and 0 bases from J, with 11 bases between. This CDR3 spans 14 amino acids. Per the germline V gene, CDR1 is MNHNY and CDR2 is SVGAGI (reference sequence). CDR3 DNA: TGTGCCAGCAGGGTCGCTAGAATGAACACTGAAGCTTTCTTT. It is translated as CASRVARMNTEAFF.

This chain joins TRBV18 and TRBJ2-3; TRBD1 aligns across 10 bases. The CDR3 totals 16 residues. Germline loops: CDR1 KGHSH, CDR2 LQKENI. V shed 4 bases and J 3 bases; nucleotides not matched to a gene: 7. CDR3 loop: CASSRTDRGQTDTQYF. The DNA of the CDR3 is TGTGCCAGCTCACGAACAGACAGGGGGCAGACAGATACGCAGTATTTT.

This clone occurred a few times. The DNA of the CDR3 is TGTGCCAGCAGGACAGCCTCTGGAAACACCATATATTTT. It translates to CASRTASGNTIYF. This chain connects TRBV19 to TRBJ1-3; perhaps TRBD1 as D (6 bases). The CDR3 is 13 amino acids. V lost 9 bases, J lost 0 bases, and 9 bases lay in between. The germline gives CDR1 LNHDA, CDR2 SQIVND (reference sequence).